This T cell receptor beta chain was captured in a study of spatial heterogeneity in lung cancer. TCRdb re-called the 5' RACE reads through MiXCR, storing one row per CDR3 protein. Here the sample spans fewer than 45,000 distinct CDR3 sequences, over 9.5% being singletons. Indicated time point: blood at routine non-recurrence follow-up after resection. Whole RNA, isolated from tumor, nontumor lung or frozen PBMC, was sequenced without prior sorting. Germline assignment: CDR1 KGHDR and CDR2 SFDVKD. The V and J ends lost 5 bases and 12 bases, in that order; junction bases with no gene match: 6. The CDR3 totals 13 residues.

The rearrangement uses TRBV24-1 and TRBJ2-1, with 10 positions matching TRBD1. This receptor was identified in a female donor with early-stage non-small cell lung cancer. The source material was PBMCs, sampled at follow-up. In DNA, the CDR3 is TGTGCCACCAGTGTTCGACAGGGGGCAGGGCAGTTCTTC. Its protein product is CATSVRQGAGQFF.